Each of the 27 T cell receptor beta chains below was sequenced from the same sample in a study of blood T cell repertoires in COVID-19. Using immunoSEQ multiplex PCR, the repertoire was profiled, and TCRdb retains in-frame clones only, with some absent. Here the sample spans 110,000 or so clones, approximately 82% being singletons. Sequencing input: peripheral blood. These receptors all come from a woman aged 80 or older with acute or convalescent COVID-19.

V is TRBV11-2 and J is TRBJ2-1; 9 nucleotides align to TRBD2. This CDR3 comprises 17 residues. CDR1 SGHAT and CDR2 FQNNGV come from the germline V gene. V gave up 5 bases and J gave up 0 bases; unmatched junction bases: 8. DNA for the CDR3: TGTGCCAGCAGCACCCGTTTTAGCGGGAGCTCCTACAATGAGCAGTTCTTC. This encodes CASSTRFSGSSYNEQFF.

The table lists this clone with a count of one. The CDR3 spells CASSRKVSGTGSFRSGNTIYF. The CDR3 region has the DNA TGTGCCAGCAGCCGCAAAGTTTCCGGGACAGGGTCCTTCAGGAGTGGAAACACCATATATTTT. The chain uses TRBV3-1 (or the pseudogene TRBV3-2) and TRBJ1-3; TRBD1 agrees at 9 bases. Unmatched junction bases numbered 22, after V lost 4 bases and J lost 3 bases. Germline CDR1 reads LGHDT; CDR2 reads YNNKEL (reference sequence). The length of the CDR3 is 21 residues.

The gene calls are TRBV2 and TRBJ2-3; D may be TRBD2 (6 bases). The V end was cut by 3 bases, the J end by 3 bases, with 10 bases between. CDR3 size: 14 residues. Germline-derived CDR1 and CDR2 are SNHLY and FYNNEI. CDR3 sequence: CASSEGGVTDTQYF. The CDR3 DNA is TGTGCCAGCAGTGAGGGAGGAGTTACAGATACGCAGTATTTT. Full variable domain (missing parts from reference TRBV2 and TRBJ2-3): EPEVTQTPSHQVTQMGQEVILRCVPISNHLYFYWYRQILGQKVEFLVSFYNNEISEKSEIFDDQFSVERPDGSNFTLKIRSTKLEDSAMYFCASSEGGVTDTQYFGPGTRLTVL.

The rearrangement links TRBV2 to TRBJ1-6; possibly TRBD1 for D (5 bases). Trimming stripped 7 bases from V and 9 bases from J, with 10 bases between. This CDR3 spans 12 amino acids. Germline V gene lookup returns CDR1 SNHLY and CDR2 FYNNEI. CDR3 nucleotide sequence: TGTGCCAGCACTCCAAGGGGTTCACCCCTCCACTTT. This encodes CASTPRGSPLHF.

V gene TRBV7-2 combines with J gene TRBJ2-7, with D possibly matching TRBD2 (5 bases). The germline V gene encodes CDR1 SGHTA and CDR2 FQGNSA. The CDR3 loop spans 14 amino acids. Trimming removed 3 bases at V and 2 bases at J, with 11 bases between. The CDR3 spells CASSFRGVTYEQYF. Written as DNA, the CDR3 is TGTGCCAGCAGCTTCCGGGGAGTAACCTACGAGCAGTACTTC.

The genes are TRBV7-2 and TRBJ2-5, with 9 bases fitting TRBD2. The germline V gene has CDR1 SGHTA and CDR2 FQGNSA. The J segment lost 5 bases and the V segment lost 6 bases, leaving 13 bases of the junction unmatched. This CDR3 spans 16 amino acids. CDR3 loop: CASRRVAGGPRETQYF. The CDR3 DNA is TGTGCCAGCAGGCGGGTGGCGGGAGGGCCCCGGGAGACCCAGTACTTC.

J is TRBJ1-2 and V is TRBV6-5; D ambiguous. This CDR3 contains 13 residues. Trimming removed 6 bases at V and 8 bases at J, with 16 bases between. CDR1 is MNHEY and CDR2 is SVGAGI in the germline V gene. In DNA, the CDR3 is TGTGCCAGCAGCCCAACTCCCGGCGGAGGCTACACCTTC. Translating it yields CASSPTPGGGYTF.

The CDR3 DNA reads as TGCGCCAGCAGCCTCCAGGGGGCTAGCACAGATACGCAGTATTTT. Protein: CASSLQGASTDTQYF. J is TRBJ2-3 and V is TRBV5-1; 8 bases line up with TRBD1. In germline, CDR1 is SGHRS, CDR2 YFSETQ. CDR3 size: 15 residues. V shed 4 bases, J shed 0 bases, and the junction held 4 bases outside the gene matches.

The rearrangement links TRBV3-1 (or the pseudogene TRBV3-2) to TRBJ1-2; TRBD1 might be the D (5 bases). There are 15 residues in the CDR3. Germline lookup yields CDR1 LGHDT and CDR2 YNNKEL (reference sequence). V dropped 1 base and J dropped 3 bases, with 12 bases sitting between them. The CDR3 loop reads CASSQATTAYYGYTF. The CDR3 DNA reads as TGTGCCAGCAGCCAAGCGACGACAGCTTACTATGGCTACACCTTC.

The rearrangement joins TRBV3-1 (or the pseudogene TRBV3-2) to TRBJ1-6, with 7 positions matching TRBD1. J lost 7 bases, V lost 4 bases, and 7 bases had no gene match. The CDR3 is made up of 15 amino acids. The germline V gene has CDR1 LGHDT and CDR2 YNNKEL (reference sequence). The DNA of the CDR3 is TGTGCCAGCAGCCTTCGGACAGGAGGAAATTCACCCCTCCACTTT. As protein: CASSLRTGGNSPLHF.

V usage is TRBV29-1 and J usage is TRBJ2-5; possibly TRBD1 for D (5 bases). This CDR3 region has 13 residues. V dropped 4 bases and J dropped 4 bases, with 13 bases sitting between them. Per the germline V gene, CDR1 is SQVTM and CDR2 is ANQGSEA. In DNA form, the CDR3 reads TGCAGCGTTGTGCAGGGCTGGCGAGAGACCCAGTACTTC. As protein: CSVVQGWRETQYF.

The genes are TRBV18 and TRBJ2-1; a possible D gene is TRBD1 (6 bases). V was pared by 3 bases and J by 7 bases, with 16 bases between. This CDR3 is built from 15 residues. Germline CDR1 reads KGHSH; CDR2 reads LQKENI. The CDR3 loop reads CASSPIQGPGNEQFF. CDR3 sequence (DNA): TGTGCCAGCTCACCGATTCAGGGGCCGGGGAATGAGCAGTTCTTC. The full variable domain, in which reference TRBV18 and TRBJ2-1 provide the parts outside the CDR3, is NAGVMQNPRHLVRRRGQEARLRCSPMKGHSHVYWYRQLPEEGLKFMVYLQKENIIDESGMPKERFSAEFPKEGPSILRIQQVVRGDSAAYFCASSPIQGPGNEQFFGPGTRLTVL.

The V gene is TRBV12-3 or TRBV12-4, the J gene TRBJ1-1; D not certain. The CDR3 is 13 residues long. With 2 bases removed from V and 1 base from J, the gap between germline ends came to 5 bases. CDR3 sequence reads: CASSLNRNTEAFF. CDR3 DNA: TGTGCCAGCAGTTTAAACAGGAACACTGAAGCTTTCTTT.

This rearrangement joins TRBV23-1 to TRBJ1-1; D might be TRBD1 (6 bases). TRBV23-1 is recorded as an ORF, its role being uncertain. Trimming took 4 bases from V and 1 from J, leaving 13 bases between them. This CDR3 comprises 15 residues. CDR3 region: CASSRGGLPNTEAFF. CDR3 DNA: TGCGCCAGCAGTCGTGGGGGCCTGCCGAACACTGAAGCTTTCTTT.

CDR3 DNA: TGTGCCAGCAGTTTGGAGGGTTTACTCGATCAGCCCCAGCATTTT. Translated: CASSLEGLLDQPQHF. The chain links TRBV28 to TRBJ1-5; D remains ambiguous. The CDR3 consists of 15 residues. Germline V lookup: CDR1 MDHEN, CDR2 SYDVKM. Trimming left V 3 bases short and J 5 bases short, with 14 bases between.

The chain joins TRBV11-2 to TRBJ2-6; 8 bases are a match to TRBD1. Germline CDR1 and CDR2: SGHAT and FQNNGV. V lost 4 bases and J lost 1; bases outside the gene matches: 3. CDR3 length: 16 amino acids. CDR3 in amino acids: CASSSDRASGANVLTF. CDR3 bases: TGTGCCAGCAGCTCGGACAGGGCTTCTGGGGCCAACGTCCTGACTTTC.

This clone was counted only a few times. The chain is built from TRBV6-5 and TRBJ1-6, with D uncertain. The CDR3 totals 12 residues. With 7 bases removed from V and 7 bases from J, the gap between germline ends came to 8 bases. Germline CDR1 MNHEY, CDR2 SVGAGI. The DNA of the CDR3 is TGTGCCAGCAAAGCGGGAAATTCACCCCTCCACTTT. Translation gives CASKAGNSPLHF.

This clone was observed once. The chain joins TRBV9 to TRBJ1-6; D might be TRBD1 (5 bases). The CDR3 runs 15 residues. Trimming cost V 4 bases and J 7 bases, with 15 bases left between them. The germline V gene encodes CDR1 SGDLS and CDR2 YYNGEE. The DNA of the CDR3 is TGTGCCAGCAGCCCTGGGCCCAAGGGGAATTCACCCCTCCACTTT. Translation: CASSPGPKGNSPLHF.

The rearrangement joins TRBV20-1 to TRBJ2-1; D is uncertain. Trimming removed 6 bases at V and 8 bases at J, with 8 bases between. This CDR3 spans 10 amino acids. CDR1 and CDR2 from the germline V gene are DFQATT and SNEGSKA (reference sequence). The CDR3 region has the DNA TGCAGTGCCAGTAGCCATGAGCAGTTCTTC. As protein: CSASSHEQFF.

In this sample, this clone turned up once. J is TRBJ2-2 and V is TRBV18, with TRBD1 identical over 8 bases. CDR1 KGHSH and CDR2 LQKENI come from the germline V gene. Germline trimming cut 3 bases from V and 6 bases from J; bases unmatched to any gene: 0. There are 13 residues in the CDR3. The CDR3 bases are TGTGCCAGCTCACCGACAGGGGCCGGGGAGCTGTTTTTT. Protein product: CASSPTGAGELFF.

J is TRBJ2-3 and V is TRBV19; weak D call: TRBD2 (6 bases). The CDR3 extends over 13 amino acids. Trimming took off 10 bases at V and 1 base at J, with 12 bases between the two ends. CDR1 and CDR2 from the germline V gene are LNHDA and SQIVND (reference sequence). CDR3 loop: CAIAETGTDTQYF. The CDR3 nucleotides read TGTGCCATAGCGGAGACCGGCACAGATACGCAGTATTTT.

The sample holds a few counts of this clone. J is TRBJ1-2 and V is TRBV2; the match to TRBD1 covers 8 bases. The V gene end was trimmed by 6 bases and the J gene end by 0 bases; junction bases not matched to a gene: 12. This CDR3 is 17 amino acids long. Germline CDR1 reads SNHLY; CDR2 reads FYNNEI. The CDR3, as DNA: TGTGCCAGCAGGGCCGGACAGGGACGCTTTACTAACTATGGCTACACCTTC. The encoded protein is CASRAGQGRFTNYGYTF.

This chain uses TRBV24-1 with TRBJ2-6; tentatively, D is TRBD2 (5 bases). There are 17 residues in the CDR3. Per the germline V gene, CDR1 is KGHDR and CDR2 is SFDVKD. The V end lost 6 bases, the J end lost 0 bases, and 14 bases lay between the germline ends. The CDR3 spells CATSPDRTDSGANVLTF. In DNA form, the CDR3 reads TGTGCCACCAGTCCCGACCGGACTGACTCTGGGGCCAACGTCCTGACTTTC.

A single count supports this clone. The V gene is TRBV5-1, the J gene TRBJ2-5; the match to TRBD2 covers 9 bases. V lost 3 bases and J lost 4; bases outside the gene matches: 4. Germline CDR1 reads SGHRS; CDR2 reads YFSETQ. There are 14 residues in the CDR3. The CDR3 is CASSSGTSRETQYF. Written as DNA, the CDR3 is TGCGCCAGCAGCTCCGGGACTAGCCGAGAGACCCAGTACTTC.

This chain uses TRBV30 with TRBJ1-1; TRBD1 matches at 8 bases. V shed 5 bases and J 1 base; nucleotides not matched to a gene: 12. CDR1 is GTSNPN, CDR2 SVGIG, per germline (reference sequence). The CDR3 has 16 amino acids. CDR3 sequence (DNA): TGTGCCTGGGACATTTGGACAGGGTCCGGGAACACTGAAGCTTTCTTT. This gives the protein CAWDIWTGSGNTEAFF. Supplemented by reference TRBV30 and TRBJ1-1, the full variable domain reads SQTIHQWPATLVQPVGSPLSLECTVEGTSNPNLYWYRQAAGRGLQLLFYSVGIGQISSEVPQNLSASRPQDRQFILSSKKLLLSDSGFYLCAWDIWTGSGNTEAFFGQGTRLTVV.

There are many counts of this clone. This sequence joins TRBV27 and TRBJ2-1; D remains ambiguous. The CDR3 length is 13 residues. The germline CDR1 and CDR2 sequences are MNHEY and SMNVEV (reference sequence). Trimming stripped 3 bases from V and 5 bases from J, with 8 bases between. The CDR3 DNA reads TGTGCCAGCAGTTTGGGCAGGCACAATGAGCAGTTCTTC. Amino acids: CASSLGRHNEQFF.

V and J are TRBV2 and TRBJ1-1, with 9 bases aligning to TRBD1. The CDR3 runs to 12 residues. The J segment lost 7 bases and the V segment lost 5 bases, leaving 2 bases of the junction unmatched. CDR1 is SNHLY, CDR2 FYNNEI, per germline. CDR3 sequence reads: CASSTGGYEAFF. The DNA of the CDR3 is TGTGCCAGCAGTACAGGGGGCTATGAAGCTTTCTTT.